What follows is one T cell receptor (beta chain) and its context. Its specificity is not known. The sample originates from a study of regulatory dendritic cells for organ transplantation. Measured with immunoSEQ multiplex PCR; TCRdb has only the in-frame clones, and not every one. The data hold about 20,000 clones, with approximately 85% observed a single time. General study results and limits: Mature dendritic cells appeared to drive more memory CD8+ clonal expansion than regulatory ones. Memory T cells were less diverse than naive, with memory CD8+ most oligoclonal.

Allogeneic regulatory or mature dendritic cells were co-cultured for 5 days with CFSE-labeled sorted T cells at 1:10. The CDR3 covers 15 residues. In germline, CDR1 is ENHRY, CDR2 SYGVKD. J was trimmed by 3 bases and V by 5 bases; bases with no gene match: 6. The V and J genes are TRBV10-3 and TRBJ2-7; 11 bases agree with TRBD2. Sequenced: naive CD4+ T cells from blood cultured with regulatory dendritic cells. As for subset: CD45RA+ naive T cells. The receptor comes from a human donor in good health. CDR3 protein: CAISPPTSGGYEQYF. The CDR3 DNA follows: TGTGCCATCAGTCCCCCTACTAGCGGGGGCTACGAGCAGTACTTC.